This T cell receptor beta chain was identified during a study of T cell responses to AZD1222 COVID-19 vaccine. CDR1 is MNHEY and CDR2 is SVGEGT in the germline V gene. V lost 3 bases and J lost 4, with 10 bases in between. The CDR3 sequence is 13 residues long. Sequenced by immunoSEQ multiplex PCR; TCRdb stores in-frame clones only, minus some. This table holds about 180,000 clones, about 93% found once. V gene TRBV6-2 or TRBV6-3 combines with J gene TRBJ2-7; no clear D gene. This receptor was obtained from an adult who received the MenACWY meningococcal vaccine as a control. The specimen was peripheral blood, collected 28 days after the second dose of the MenACWY control vaccine. The CDR3 region is CASSYDPRYEQYF. The DNA of the CDR3 is TGTGCCAGCAGTTATGACCCACGGTACGAGCAGTACTTC.